The 15 T cell receptor beta chains reported below all come from one sample, sequenced in a study of OX40 agonist ivuxolimab in advanced cancers. Library preparation employed the immunoSEQ multiplex PCR assay. Drawn from immuneACCESS, this table holds only the in-frame rearrangements with V and J called that TCRdb kept. Clones are partly lost; checked studies trace under half to an unresolved V gene and leave the rest unexplained. The sample table contains fewer than 30,000 clones; only one count was recorded for approximately 90% of them. The ten largest clones represent 15% to 20% of the sample. Sequenced here: CD4+ or CD8+ T cells sorted from blood, sampled in a trial of the OX40 agonist ivuxolimab. The receptor set was obtained from an adult with an advanced solid tumor such as melanoma, head and neck, liver or kidney cancer.

The rearrangement joins TRBV9 to TRBJ1-3, with 9 bases that match TRBD1. Germline loops: CDR1 SGDLS, CDR2 YYNGEE. Trimming took 1 base from V and 4 from J; bases not matched to a gene: 6. This CDR3 has 16 residues. The CDR3: CASSVRGTGTGNTIYF. CDR3 sequence (DNA): TGTGCCAGCAGCGTACGCGGGACAGGGACCGGAAACACCATATATTTT.

The chain recombines TRBV13 with TRBJ1-4; D uncertain. Germline CDR1 reads PRHDT; CDR2 reads FYEKMQ (reference sequence). The CDR3 totals 13 residues. V lost 5 bases and J 10 bases, leaving 14 bases between the germline ends. The CDR3 region is CASSAFNLGKLFF. Written as DNA, the CDR3 is TGTGCCAGCAGCGCCTTTAATTTGGGAAAACTGTTTTTT.

The chain combines TRBV25-1 with TRBJ2-7; possibly TRBD2 for D (5 bases). The CDR3 runs 16 residues. Trimming took 1 base from V and 6 from J, leaving 19 bases between them. CDR1 is MGHDK, CDR2 SYGVNS, per germline. The DNA of the CDR3 is TGTGCCAGCAGTGAATTCCGACCGAGGGAGATGGGCGAGCAGTACTTC. Encoded protein: CASSEFRPREMGEQYF.

This rearrangement joins TRBV11-2 to TRBJ2-1; 8 bases agree with TRBD2. The germline CDR1 and CDR2 sequences are SGHAT and FQNNGV. This CDR3 spans 15 amino acids. After removal of 5 bases from V and 6 bases from J, the junction contained 9 bases not matched to a gene. In DNA, the CDR3 is TGTGCCAGCAGCCTAAGCGGGAGCAGGGGCAATGAGCAGTTCTTC. It is translated as CASSLSGSRGNEQFF.

CDR3: CASSQGLAGVSYNEQFF. The CDR3 nucleotides are TGCGCCAGCAGCCAAGGTCTAGCGGGAGTCTCCTACAATGAGCAGTTCTTC. The chain links TRBV4-1 to TRBJ2-1; the match to TRBD2 covers 10 bases. The V and J ends lost 1 base and 0 bases, in that order; junction bases with no gene match: 3. Germline CDR1 reads MGHRA; CDR2 reads YSYEKL. This CDR3 comprises 17 residues.

The chain recombines TRBV6-1 with TRBJ2-7, with unresolved D. Germline-derived CDR1 and CDR2 are MNHNS and SASEGT. This CDR3 is 14 amino acids long. V was trimmed by 3 bases and J by 2 bases, leaving 11 bases between them. This CDR3 is CASSDPGLTYEQYF. The CDR3 DNA follows: TGTGCCAGCAGTGATCCAGGTCTTACCTACGAGCAGTACTTC.

The chain has TRBV7-8 and TRBJ1-3, with 11 nucleotides matching TRBD1. The CDR3 loop spans 17 amino acids. The junction had 8 bases not matched to a gene; V was cut back by 5 bases and J by 2 bases. The germline CDR1 and CDR2 sequences are SGHVS and FQNEAQ. CDR3 DNA: TGTGCCAGCAGCAAACGGGACAGGGGGTCGGCTGGAAACACCATATATTTT. It codes for CASSKRDRGSAGNTIYF.

The J gene is TRBJ2-7, the V gene TRBV7-8; D not certain. Per the germline V gene, CDR1 is SGHVS and CDR2 is FQNEAQ. This CDR3 has 14 residues. V lost 1 base and J lost 6, with 13 bases in between. In DNA, the CDR3 is TGTGCCAGCAGCTTAGAGGCCGGCTTCACCGAGCAGTACTTC. It encodes CASSLEAGFTEQYF.

V usage is TRBV6-5 and J usage is TRBJ1-1; D is ambiguous. The V gene lost 6 bases and the J gene lost 7 bases, with 15 bases spanning the gap. The CDR3 contains 13 residues. CDR1 is MNHEY, CDR2 SVGAGI, per germline. The CDR3 DNA is TGTGCCAGCAGCGGGCCCGCCCTTAATGAAGCTTTCTTT. Encoded protein: CASSGPALNEAFF.

The V and J genes are TRBV15 and TRBJ2-1, with 12 bases identical to TRBD2. V was clipped by 2 bases and J by 6 bases; unmatched bases: 11. Looked up from germline, CDR1 is LNHNV and CDR2 is YYDKDF (reference sequence). CDR3 length: 18 amino acids. The CDR3 DNA reads as TGTGCCACCAGCAGACGAACCGCAGGACTAGCGGGGCTCAATGAGCAGTTCTTC. This translates into CATSRRTAGLAGLNEQFF.

This clone was found once. The rearrangement joins TRBV9 to TRBJ2-1; D remains ambiguous. The CDR3 has 14 residues. V was trimmed by 3 bases and J by 8 bases, leaving 15 bases between them. Germline-derived CDR1 and CDR2 are SGDLS and YYNGEE. The CDR3 loop is CASSGLRTPHEQFF. For the CDR3, the DNA is TGTGCCAGCAGCGGACTTCGGACGCCCCATGAGCAGTTCTTC.

The chain has TRBV18 and TRBJ2-7; D gene unclear. The CDR3 has 14 amino acids. Germline CDR1 and CDR2: KGHSH and LQKENI. The V end was cut by 1 base, the J end by 5 bases, with 12 bases between. The DNA for the CDR3 is TGTGCCAGCTCACCACTCGACCGGAGCGACGAGCAGTACTTC. As protein: CASSPLDRSDEQYF. The full variable domain, its missing parts supplied by reference TRBV18 and TRBJ2-7, is NAGVMQNPRHLVRRRGQEARLRCSPMKGHSHVYWYRQLPEEGLKFMVYLQKENIIDESGMPKERFSAEFPKEGPSILRIQQVVRGDSAAYFCASSPLDRSDEQYFGPGTRLTVT.

The V and J genes are TRBV21-1 and TRBJ2-7; the table's D call of TRBD1 was not tested on the DNA. TRBV21-1 is listed as a pseudogene. The CDR3 spans 17 residues. The CDR3 DNA sequence: TGTGCCAGCAGCCCCCGGGCAGGGGGCGAGAGCTCCTACGAGCAGTACTTC. Translated, it gives CASSPRAGGESSYEQYF.

CDR3 sequence reads: CASSLEGQGHEQYF. DNA of the CDR3: TGTGCCAGCAGTTTAGAGGGACAGGGCCACGAGCAGTACTTC. The V and J genes are TRBV27 and TRBJ2-7; TRBD1 agrees at 9 bases. Germline CDR1 MNHEY, CDR2 SMNVEV (reference sequence). The CDR3 runs 14 residues. The trim removed 2 bases at V and 5 bases at J, leaving 4 bases unmatched.

On this clone itself: The germline gene is not matched at one end of the junction; a read error may be the cause. The chain combines TRBV7-2 with TRBJ2-5, with no clear D. The CDR3 has 14 residues. CDR1 and CDR2 (germline): SGHTA, FQGNSA. CDR3 sequence: CASSVAIPQETQYF. The CDR3, as DNA: TGTGCCAGCAGCGTAGCTATTCCTCAAGAGACCCAGTACTTC. The full variable domain, completed using reference TRBV7-2 and TRBJ2-5, is GAGVSQSPSNKVTEKGKDVELRCDPISGHTALYWYRQSLGQGLEFLIYFQGNSAPDKSGLPSDRFSAERTGGSVSTLTIQRTQQEDSAVYLCASSVAIPQETQYFGPGTRLLVL.